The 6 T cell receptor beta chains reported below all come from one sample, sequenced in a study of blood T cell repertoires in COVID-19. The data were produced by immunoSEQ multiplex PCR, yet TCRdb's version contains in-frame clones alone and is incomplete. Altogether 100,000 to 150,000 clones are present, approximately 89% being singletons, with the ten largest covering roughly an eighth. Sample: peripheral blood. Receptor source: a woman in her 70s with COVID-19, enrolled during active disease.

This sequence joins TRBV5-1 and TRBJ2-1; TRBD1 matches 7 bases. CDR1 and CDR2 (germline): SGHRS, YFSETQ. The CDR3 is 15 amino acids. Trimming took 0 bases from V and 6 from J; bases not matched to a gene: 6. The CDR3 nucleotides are TGCGCCAGCAGCTTGGAAGACAGGGTAATCAATGAGCAGTTCTTC. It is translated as CASSLEDRVINEQFF. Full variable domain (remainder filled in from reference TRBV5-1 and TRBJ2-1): KAGVTQTPRYLIKTRGQQVTLSCSPISGHRSVSWYQQTPGQGLQFLFEYFSETQRNKGNFPGRFSGRQFSNSRSEMNVSTLELGDSALYLCASSLEDRVINEQFFGPGTRLTVL.

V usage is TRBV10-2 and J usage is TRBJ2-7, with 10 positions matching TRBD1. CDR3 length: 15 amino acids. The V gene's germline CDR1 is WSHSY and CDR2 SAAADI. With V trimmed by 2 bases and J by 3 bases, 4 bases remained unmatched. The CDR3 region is CASSEPRDRGYEQYF. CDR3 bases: TGCGCCAGCAGTGAGCCACGGGACAGGGGCTACGAGCAGTACTTC.

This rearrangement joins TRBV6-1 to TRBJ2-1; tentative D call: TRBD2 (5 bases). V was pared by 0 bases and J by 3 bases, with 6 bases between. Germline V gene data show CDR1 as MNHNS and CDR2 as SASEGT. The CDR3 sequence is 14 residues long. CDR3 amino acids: CASSEAEVYNEQFF. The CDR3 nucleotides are TGTGCCAGCAGTGAAGCGGAGGTCTACAATGAGCAGTTCTTC.

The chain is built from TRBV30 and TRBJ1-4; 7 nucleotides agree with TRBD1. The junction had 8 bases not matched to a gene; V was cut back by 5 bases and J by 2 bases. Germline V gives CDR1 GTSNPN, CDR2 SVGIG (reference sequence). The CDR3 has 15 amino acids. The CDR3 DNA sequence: TGTGCCTGGTCTCTCAGGGGGACCACTAATGAAAAACTGTTTTTT. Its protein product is CAWSLRGTTNEKLFF.

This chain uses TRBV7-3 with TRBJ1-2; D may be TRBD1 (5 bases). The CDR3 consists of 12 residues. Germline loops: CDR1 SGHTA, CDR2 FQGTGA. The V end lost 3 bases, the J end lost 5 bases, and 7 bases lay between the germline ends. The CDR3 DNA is TGTGCCAGCAGCTTCGGGGGATATGGCTACACCTTC. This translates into CASSFGGYGYTF.

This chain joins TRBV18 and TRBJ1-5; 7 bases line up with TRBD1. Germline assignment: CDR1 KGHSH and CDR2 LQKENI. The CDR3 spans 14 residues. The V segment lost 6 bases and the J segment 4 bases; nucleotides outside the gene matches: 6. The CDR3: CASSLTGANQPQHF. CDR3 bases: TGTGCCAGCTCCCTCACAGGGGCAAATCAGCCCCAGCATTTT. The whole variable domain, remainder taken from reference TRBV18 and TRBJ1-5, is NAGVMQNPRHLVRRRGQEARLRCSPMKGHSHVYWYRQLPEEGLKFMVYLQKENIIDESGMPKERFSAEFPKEGPSILRIQQVVRGDSAAYFCASSLTGANQPQHFGDGTRLSIL.